This T cell receptor beta chain came from a study of CD8+ T cells in alopecia areata (dated 2018 in TCRdb). Regarding the study in general: Treated patients were enrolled in an open-label pilot trial of oral tofacitinib at 5 to 10 mg twice daily for moderate-to-severe alopecia areata. TCRbeta CDR3 regions were amplified by immunoSEQ multiplex PCR using 35 Vbeta forward and 13 Jbeta reverse primers. Clonality in the scalp was compared among normal scalp (n=4), patchy alopecia areata scalp (n=8), and alopecia totalis/universalis scalp (n=8). Biopsies were taken from tofacitinib-treated patients at baseline and at 4 and 24 weeks of treatment, and a later scalp biopsy was taken in several of the tofacitinib-treated patients. The SALT score, which quantifies the percentage of affected scalp surface area, was used to measure disease severity in treated patients. On the human side, TCRbeta sequencing was run on scalp tissue and on sorted CD4+ and CD8+ peripheral blood T cells from healthy controls and from alopecia areata patients with either patchy or totalis/universalis disease. In both human patients and the C3H/HeJ mouse model, the study applied high-throughput TCRbeta sequencing to look at T cell clonal expansion in alopecia areata. RNA was obtained with the PAXgene miRNA kit for fixed scalp, the miRNeasy kit for PBMCs, and the RNeasy kit for mouse skin. Tofacitinib was administered for 6 to 18 months, and 6 months of follow-up off drug were then conducted to assess delayed response and recurrence. Results and caveats for the whole study, not just this receptor: Many expanded lesional clones persisted in scalp and blood during tofacitinib treatment, which may partly explain relapse after stopping treatment. Unlike mouse skin, which is dominated by gammadelta T cells, normal human skin has resident alphabeta T cells that are also sequenced, and this complicates analysis of the scalp TCR repertoire. With tofacitinib, both scalp clonality and the number of expanded CD8+ clones among the top 100 scalp clones went down significantly. Shared TCR sequences between patients were less evident than in mice, which may be partly attributable to HLA diversity in the patient population. Lesional scalp, especially in alopecia totalis/universalis, showed higher clonality and more expanded CD8+ clones than normal scalp, suggesting antigenic drive. Because the treated cohort was small and included a single nonresponder, larger studies are needed to assess links between baseline CD8+ expansion and response.

The time point tag for this specimen amounts to: roughly 27 days on oral tofacitinib. The treatment or condition label, read with the paper, signifies: oral pan-JAK inhibitor, 5-10 mg twice daily. Lesional scalp punch biopsies and peripheral blood were obtained from alopecia areata patients. PBMCs were isolated by density centrifugation and stained for CD3, CD4 and CD8, after which CD4+ and CD8+ T cells were sorted on a FACSAria. This clone has only one observation. Its binding antigen is unknown. No clone much larger than this one lies a single base away; base qualities are absent. Libraries were prepared through the immunoSEQ multiplex PCR assay. RNA was extracted from all samples and reverse transcribed into cDNA as template for TCR sequencing. First-strand cDNA was synthesized using SuperScript III with a 2:1 mix of oligo-dT and random hexamers. A synthetic immune receptor repertoire was used to measure amplification bias, and any remaining bias was corrected computationally. In the paper's pipeline: Raw reads were preprocessed to remove errors, and CDR3 was defined according to IMGT conventions as the region from the conserved cysteine to phenylalanine. Clonality was computed as 1 minus the Shannon entropy, with the entropy normalized by log2 of the number of productive unique TCRs. Whether each scalp clone was CD4 or CD8 was inferred by checking scalp TCRbeta sequences against the CD4 and CD8 repertoires from sorted blood. TCRdb stores this immuneACCESS table with in-frame sequences only. Part of the clones is absent; in the studies checked, under half of the shortfall reflects unresolved V genes, and no reason is known for the rest. V and J calls and clone size are given by that table; D and trimming were obtained from the DNA. The sample table lists fewer than 150,000 clones, 82% of them with a count of one. The ten biggest clones cover 25% of the sample.

From the cysteine up to the phenylalanine, the CDR3 has a length of 15 residues. Solely the CDR3 DNA is kept, with 45 bases framed from the first base. A distance of 11 bases separates the germline ends of V and J, which lose 0 bases and 0 bases respectively. The germline V gene (reference sequence) sets CDR1 to GTSNPN and CDR2 to SVGIG. The TCR was taken from a human donor with alopecia areata. The starting material was CD8+ T cells sorted from blood, obtained at week 4, from a patient treated with tofacitinib. In this chain, TRBV30 is recombined with TRBJ1-2, with the D gene not clear enough to name. The DNA reads as follows: TGTGCCTGGAGTGTACCTGGACTTACTAACTATGGCTACACCTTC. The resulting protein is CAWSVPGLTNYGYTF.